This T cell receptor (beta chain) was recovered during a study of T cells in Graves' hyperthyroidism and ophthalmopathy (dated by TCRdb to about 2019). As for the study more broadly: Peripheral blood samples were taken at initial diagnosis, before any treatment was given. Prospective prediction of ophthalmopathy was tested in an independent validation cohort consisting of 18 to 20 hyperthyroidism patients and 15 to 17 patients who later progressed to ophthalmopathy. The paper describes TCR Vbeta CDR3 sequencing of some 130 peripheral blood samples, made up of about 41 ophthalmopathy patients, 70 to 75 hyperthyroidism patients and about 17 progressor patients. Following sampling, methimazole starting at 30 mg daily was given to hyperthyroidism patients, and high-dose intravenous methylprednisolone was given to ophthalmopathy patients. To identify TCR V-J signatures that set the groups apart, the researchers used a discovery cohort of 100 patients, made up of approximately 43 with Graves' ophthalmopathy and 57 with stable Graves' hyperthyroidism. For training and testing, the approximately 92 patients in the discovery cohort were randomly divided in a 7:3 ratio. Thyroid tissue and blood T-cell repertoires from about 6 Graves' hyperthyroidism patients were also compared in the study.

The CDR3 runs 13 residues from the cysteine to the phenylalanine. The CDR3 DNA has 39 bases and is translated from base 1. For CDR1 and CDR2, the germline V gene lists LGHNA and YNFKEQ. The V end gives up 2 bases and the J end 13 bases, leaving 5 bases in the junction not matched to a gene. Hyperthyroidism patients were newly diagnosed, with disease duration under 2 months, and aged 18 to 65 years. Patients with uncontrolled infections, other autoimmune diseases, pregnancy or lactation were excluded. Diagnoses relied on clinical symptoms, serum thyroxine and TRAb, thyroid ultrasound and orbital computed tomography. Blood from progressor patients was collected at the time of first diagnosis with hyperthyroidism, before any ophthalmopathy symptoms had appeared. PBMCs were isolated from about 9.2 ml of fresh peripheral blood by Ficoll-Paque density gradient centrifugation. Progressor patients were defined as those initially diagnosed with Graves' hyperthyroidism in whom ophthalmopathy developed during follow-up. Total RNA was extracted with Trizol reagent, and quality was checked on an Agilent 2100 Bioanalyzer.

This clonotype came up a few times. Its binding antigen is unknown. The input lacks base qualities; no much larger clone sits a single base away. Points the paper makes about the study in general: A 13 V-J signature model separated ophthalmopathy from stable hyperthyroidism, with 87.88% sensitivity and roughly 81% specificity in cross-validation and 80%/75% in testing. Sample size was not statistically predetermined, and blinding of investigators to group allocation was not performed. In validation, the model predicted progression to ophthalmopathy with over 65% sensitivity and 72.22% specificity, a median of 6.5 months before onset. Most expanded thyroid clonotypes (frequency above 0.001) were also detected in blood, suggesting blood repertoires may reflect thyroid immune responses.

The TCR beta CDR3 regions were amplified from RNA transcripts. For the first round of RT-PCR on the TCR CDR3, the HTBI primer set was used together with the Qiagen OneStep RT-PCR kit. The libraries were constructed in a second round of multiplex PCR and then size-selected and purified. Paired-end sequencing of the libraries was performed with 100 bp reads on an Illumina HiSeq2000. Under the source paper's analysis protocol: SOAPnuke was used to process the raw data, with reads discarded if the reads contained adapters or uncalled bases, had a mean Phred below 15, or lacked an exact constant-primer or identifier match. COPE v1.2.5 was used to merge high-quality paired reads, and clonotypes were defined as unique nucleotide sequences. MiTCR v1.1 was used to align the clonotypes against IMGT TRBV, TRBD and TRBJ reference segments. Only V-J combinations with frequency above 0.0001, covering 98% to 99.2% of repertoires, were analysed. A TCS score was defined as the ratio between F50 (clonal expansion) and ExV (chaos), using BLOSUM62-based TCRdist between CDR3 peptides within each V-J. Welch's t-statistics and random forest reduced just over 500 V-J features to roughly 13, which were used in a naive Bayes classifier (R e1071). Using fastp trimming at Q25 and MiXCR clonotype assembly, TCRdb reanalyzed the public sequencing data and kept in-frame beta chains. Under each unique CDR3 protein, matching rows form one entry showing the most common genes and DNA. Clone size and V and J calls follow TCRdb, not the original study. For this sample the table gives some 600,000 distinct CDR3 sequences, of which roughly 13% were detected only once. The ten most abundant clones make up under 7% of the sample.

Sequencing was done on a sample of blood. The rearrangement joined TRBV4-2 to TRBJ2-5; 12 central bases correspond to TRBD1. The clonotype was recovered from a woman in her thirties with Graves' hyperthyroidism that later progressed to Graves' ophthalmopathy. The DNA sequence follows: TGTGCCAGCAGCCAACCTGGGACAGGGGGCTCGTACTTC. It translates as CASSQPGTGGSYF.